The 14 T cell receptor beta chains below come from one sample, sequenced in a study of shared clonotypes between healthy human individuals. The method was immunoSEQ multiplex PCR; TCRdb's version includes in-frame clones alone and lacks a portion of them. The repertoire holds a few million clones, with approximately 94% as singletons. Sequencing used naive CD4+ T cells sorted from blood. The subset denotes: CD45RA+ positively selected. These receptor sequences come from a man aged 18 to 29 in good health.

This clone has a single count. The chain employs TRBV6-5 and TRBJ1-1; D uncertain. Germline loops: CDR1 MNHEY, CDR2 SVGAGI. Trimming cost V 6 bases and J 3 bases, with 11 bases left between them. CDR3 length: 13 amino acids. For the CDR3, the DNA is TGTGCCAGCAGAGCCTCCGGGGACACTGAAGCTTTCTTT. Its protein is CASRASGDTEAFF.

The rearrangement joins TRBV29-1 to TRBJ2-7; 14 nucleotides match TRBD2. The CDR3 has 15 residues. Germline lookup yields CDR1 SQVTM and CDR2 ANQGSEA. V was pared by 4 bases and J by 5 bases, with 7 bases of the junction left unmatched. The CDR3 nucleotides read TGCAGCGTTGTTGGGACTAGCGGGAGTATGCACGAGCAGTACTTC. This sequence encodes CSVVGTSGSMHEQYF.

This clone has just one count. This chain uses TRBV7-9 with TRBJ1-1; no firm D call. Per the germline V gene, CDR1 is SEHNR and CDR2 is FQNEAQ (reference sequence). The CDR3 has 16 residues. V was shortened by 5 bases and J by 0 bases, with 16 bases between the two germline ends. CDR3 in DNA: TGTGCCAGCAGCCCCGATCGCCGGAGTGTGAACACTGAAGCTTTCTTT. The encoded protein is CASSPDRRSVNTEAFF. The whole variable domain, remainder taken from reference TRBV7-9 and TRBJ1-1, is DTGVSQNPRHKITKRGQNVTFRCDPISEHNRLYWYRQTLGQGPEFLTYFQNEAQLEKSRLLSDRFSAERPKGSFSTLEIQRTEQGDSAMYLCASSPDRRSVNTEAFFGQGTRLTVV.

This chain joins TRBV7-2 and TRBJ2-5, with a tentative D call TRBD1 (5 bases). This CDR3 has 16 amino acids. The V gene lost 4 bases and the J gene lost 5 bases, with 20 bases spanning the gap. Germline V lookup: CDR1 SGHTA, CDR2 FQGNSA. The CDR3 spells CASSSPRLGPGETQYF. The CDR3 DNA is TGTGCCAGCAGCTCCCCCCGTCTAGGACCAGGGGAGACCCAGTACTTC.

Written as DNA, the CDR3 is TGCGCCAGCAGCCAAGAAGTAGGAAGGACTAGCGGAAATGAGCAGTTCTTC. It encodes CASSQEVGRTSGNEQFF. J is TRBJ2-1 and V is TRBV4-3; 10 bases map to TRBD2. V shed 0 bases, J shed 7 bases, and the junction held 9 bases outside the gene matches. This CDR3 is built from 17 residues. The germline CDR1 and CDR2 sequences are LGHNA and YSLEER.

The chain joins TRBV5-5 to TRBJ1-6; the D is unclear. Germline CDR1 SGHKS, CDR2 YYEKEE (reference sequence). This CDR3 has 15 residues. The V and J ends lost 1 base and 10 bases respectively, with 15 bases between them. The CDR3 sequence is CASSLTQVLGSPLHF. The CDR3 DNA is TGTGCCAGCAGCTTGACCCAGGTCTTAGGATCACCCCTCCACTTT.

This clone was recorded once. The chain has TRBV10-1 and TRBJ2-3; TRBD2 aligns across 11 bases. V shed 4 bases and J 5 bases; nucleotides not matched to a gene: 8. The CDR3 contains 16 residues. The V gene's germline CDR1 is WNHNN and CDR2 SYGVQD (reference sequence). CDR3 region: CASSATSGNKRDTQYF. CDR3 DNA sequence: TGCGCCAGCAGTGCGACTAGCGGGAATAAAAGAGATACGCAGTATTTT.

The chain links TRBV5-1 to TRBJ1-1; D is unclear. There are 15 residues in the CDR3. V lost 4 bases and J 1 base, leaving 14 bases between the germline ends. Germline CDR1 is SGHRS and CDR2 is YFSETQ. The CDR3 nucleotides read TGCGCCAGCAGCAGGGCCGGTGGCCCGAACACTGAAGCTTTCTTT. It specifies CASSRAGGPNTEAFF.

This sequence joins TRBV11-3 and TRBJ1-1, with a possible D match to TRBD1 (5 bases). V was cut by 3 bases and J by 5 bases, with 13 bases left in between. This CDR3 has 14 residues. Germline CDR1 SGHNT, CDR2 YENEEA. CDR3 bases: TGTGCCAGCAGCTTGCAGGGCTCGGGAACTGAAGCTTTCTTT. Translation gives CASSLQGSGTEAFF.

Remarks on this clone: This clone may be a read error of a much larger clone one base away. Other DNA sequences in the sample encode the same CDR3. The chain is built from TRBV5-1 and TRBJ2-5, with D unresolved. The germline gives CDR1 SGHRS, CDR2 YFSETQ. This CDR3 region has 11 residues. Trimming left V 1 base short and J 5 bases short, with 3 bases between. As DNA, the CDR3 is TGCGCCAGCAGCTTGTGGGAGACCCAGTACTTC. Its translation is CASSLWETQYF.

The V call is TRBV5-6, the J call TRBJ1-3, with TRBD1 as a possible D gene (5 bases). Trimming removed 2 bases from V and 0 bases from J, with 12 bases in between. The CDR3 is 16 residues long. The germline CDR1 and CDR2 sequences are SGHDT and YYEEEE. CDR3 DNA sequence: TGTGCCAGCAGCTTCCTGGGACCCAGCTCTGGAAACACCATATATTTT. Its protein product is CASSFLGPSSGNTIYF.

The J gene is TRBJ2-7, the V gene TRBV19; possible D gene TRBD2, 6 bases. Per germline, CDR1 LNHDA and CDR2 SQIVND (reference sequence). Trimming removed 5 bases from V and 1 base from J, with 12 bases in between. There are 14 residues in the CDR3. In DNA form, the CDR3 reads TGTGCCAGTAGTGACGGGGGACTTTCCTACGAGCAGTACTTC. It codes for CASSDGGLSYEQYF.

The chain employs TRBV7-2 and TRBJ1-3; the D gene is possibly TRBD1 (5 bases). CDR1 SGHTA and CDR2 FQGNSA come from the germline V gene. Trimming pared 3 bases from V and 0 bases from J, leaving 9 bases between. The CDR3 has 15 residues. The CDR3 loop is CASSFGAASGNTIYF. CDR3 coding DNA: TGTGCCAGCAGCTTTGGGGCTGCCTCTGGAAACACCATATATTTT.

The chain is built from TRBV10-2 and TRBJ2-7, with D perhaps TRBD1 or TRBD2 (5 bases each). Germline lookup yields CDR1 WSHSY and CDR2 SAAADI. The CDR3 spans 17 residues. Trimming took off 4 bases at V and 2 bases at J, with 21 bases between the two ends. This CDR3 reads CASSGVARAGLPYEQYF. As DNA, the CDR3 is TGCGCCAGCAGTGGTGTTGCGAGGGCAGGGCTTCCCTACGAGCAGTACTTC.